This T cell receptor (beta chain) was sequenced during a study of CD8+CD57+ T cells in acquired aplastic anemia. Looking at the study overall: Sorting CD4+ and CD8+ cells gave DNA averaging 3.2 ug. Study results and limitations: Patient and control CD8+ Simpson's diversity was not significantly different. Patients and controls were found to share about 31 CD8+ CDR3 sequences.

This clonotype was seen only a few times. Antigen specificity is unknown. Researchers used genomic DNA as the template to profile TCR beta VDJ and CDR3. TCRdb independently ran MiXCR on the reads; one entry per CDR3 protein. The table has about 160,000 distinct CDR3 sequences, 47% seen once. Before being chosen for sequencing, patients had shown CD8+CD57+ cell expansion by flow cytometry. This CDR3 is 16 amino acids long. V dropped 12 bases and J dropped 2; count of bases not matched to a gene: 17. Germline loops: CDR1 KGHDR, CDR2 SFDVKD. This receptor was taken from a human donor with aplastic anemia. The chain links TRBV24-1 to TRBJ1-2; 7 nucleotides agree with TRBD1. The sequencing input was sorted CD4+, CD8+, or CD8+CD57+ T cells (not recorded which) from PBMCs. The CDR3 region is CASILSRGQRNYGYTF. The DNA for the CDR3 is TGTGCCTCCATACTGAGTAGGGGACAGCGGAACTATGGCTACACCTTC.